Listed below are T cell receptor beta chains from one sample, sequenced in a study of graft-versus-host responses after intestinal transplantation. The data were produced by immunoSEQ multiplex PCR, yet TCRdb's version contains in-frame clones alone and is incomplete. The sample yields 50,000 to 80,000 clones, 85% to 95% seen once. Their target antigens are unknown. The sample in question was unstimulated CD8+ T cells sorted from spleen or lymph node cells, obtained before transplant. The receptors here all came from a human donor who was the organ donor for an intestinal transplant. CDR3s include the opening cysteine and the closing phenylalanine or tryptophan. Expanded clones get a size class; other rows say once, few or many, or leave the size out.

CDR3aa: CASSKQDYNEQFF; abundance: .; v_gene: TRBV21-1; j_gene: TRBJ2-1
CDR3aa: CASSFAGGRKTQYF; abundance: .; v_gene: TRBV7-9; j_gene: TRBJ2-5
CDR3aa: CASSVEGGSGTDTQYF; abundance: .; v_gene: TRBV9; j_gene: TRBJ2-3
CDR3aa: CATSSVSYNEQFF; abundance: .; v_gene: TRBV19; j_gene: TRBJ2-1
CDR3aa: CASSRTGTSGTQETQYF; abundance: .; v_gene: TRBV2; j_gene: TRBJ2-5
CDR3aa: CASRGRTSGSPDTQYF; abundance: .; v_gene: TRBV5-5; j_gene: TRBJ2-3
CDR3aa: CASSLTGGTEQFF; abundance: .; v_gene: TRBV7-3; j_gene: TRBJ2-1
CDR3aa: CASSYSYTPGEQYF; abundance: .; v_gene: TRBV6-5; j_gene: TRBJ2-7
CDR3aa: CASSIGRDRGVGQPQHF; abundance: .; v_gene: TRBV19; j_gene: TRBJ1-5
CDR3aa: CASSLAGRKRVYYEQYF; abundance: .; v_gene: TRBV5-6; j_gene: TRBJ2-7
CDR3aa: CASSYSPTVGNTEAFF; abundance: .; v_gene: TRBV11-1; j_gene: TRBJ1-1
CDR3aa: CASRLSSYNEQFF; abundance: .; v_gene: TRBV27; j_gene: TRBJ2-1
CDR3aa: CASSSGQGGEKLFF; abundance: .; v_gene: TRBV5-1; j_gene: TRBJ1-4
CDR3aa: CASSLGGGLQETQYF; abundance: .; v_gene: TRBV7-3; j_gene: TRBJ2-5
CDR3aa: CATSRAYNEQFF; abundance: .; v_gene: TRBV15; j_gene: TRBJ2-1
CDR3aa: CASSLEFAGTSSYEQYF; abundance: .; v_gene: TRBV5-4; j_gene: TRBJ2-7
CDR3aa: CASRPTSGSYNEQFF; abundance: .; v_gene: TRBV4-2; j_gene: TRBJ2-1
CDR3aa: CASSLLAVRTDTQYF; abundance: .; v_gene: TRBV27; j_gene: TRBJ2-3
CDR3aa: CASSSGQGREKLFF; abundance: .; v_gene: TRBV7-9; j_gene: TRBJ1-4
CDR3aa: CSVEGLQFF; abundance: .; v_gene: TRBV29-1; j_gene: TRBJ2-1
CDR3aa: CATSGDRGTGEKLFF; abundance: .; v_gene: TRBV15; j_gene: TRBJ1-4
CDR3aa: CASSPLGGEQFF; abundance: .; v_gene: TRBV7-9; j_gene: TRBJ2-1
CDR3aa: CASSSSTGTSIFPYDKQYF; abundance: .; v_gene: TRBV7-9; j_gene: TRBJ2-7
CDR3aa: CASSPGQGGIQYF; abundance: .; v_gene: TRBV7-6; j_gene: TRBJ2-4
CDR3aa: CASSLGAQGGTDTQYF; abundance: .; v_gene: TRBV7-6; j_gene: TRBJ2-3
CDR3aa: CASSLGGGVITDTQYF; abundance: .; v_gene: TRBV7-3; j_gene: TRBJ2-3
CDR3aa: CASTGWYNEQFF; abundance: once; v_gene: TRBV27; j_gene: TRBJ2-1
CDR3aa: CATCSLPRLAGEYDEQFF; abundance: .; v_gene: TRBV27; j_gene: TRBJ2-1
CDR3aa: CASSPIAGGPTDTQYF; abundance: once; v_gene: TRBV5-6; j_gene: TRBJ2-3
CDR3aa: CASSLYRELTKNIQYF; abundance: .; v_gene: TRBV5-4; j_gene: TRBJ2-4
CDR3aa: CASSPAGIPYEQYF; abundance: .; v_gene: TRBV5-6; j_gene: TRBJ2-7
CDR3aa: CASRTGGELFF; abundance: .; v_gene: TRBV6-1; j_gene: TRBJ2-2
CDR3aa: CASSLIAGGTYEQYF; abundance: .; v_gene: TRBV13; j_gene: TRBJ2-7
CDR3aa: CSVLWEAKLFF; abundance: .; v_gene: TRBV29-1; j_gene: TRBJ1-4
CDR3aa: CASSFRGQETQYF; abundance: .; v_gene: TRBV27; j_gene: TRBJ2-5
CDR3aa: CASSSPRQGRHEQYF; abundance: .; v_gene: TRBV28; j_gene: TRBJ2-7
CDR3aa: CASSQEVASGPGDTQYF; abundance: .; v_gene: TRBV4-2; j_gene: TRBJ2-3
CDR3aa: CASSPGRTGELFF; abundance: once; v_gene: TRBV11-1; j_gene: TRBJ2-2
CDR3aa: CASSVFVGRGAGYTF; abundance: .; v_gene: TRBV28; j_gene: TRBJ1-2
CDR3aa: CASSEASQETQYF; abundance: .; v_gene: TRBV25-1; j_gene: TRBJ2-5
CDR3aa: CARKGGEVSSYNEQFF; abundance: .; v_gene: TRBV5-3; j_gene: TRBJ2-1
CDR3aa: CASSDGTGGYGYTF; abundance: .; v_gene: TRBV6-4; j_gene: TRBJ1-2
CDR3aa: CASSFLQGARETQYF; abundance: .; v_gene: TRBV7-8; j_gene: TRBJ2-5